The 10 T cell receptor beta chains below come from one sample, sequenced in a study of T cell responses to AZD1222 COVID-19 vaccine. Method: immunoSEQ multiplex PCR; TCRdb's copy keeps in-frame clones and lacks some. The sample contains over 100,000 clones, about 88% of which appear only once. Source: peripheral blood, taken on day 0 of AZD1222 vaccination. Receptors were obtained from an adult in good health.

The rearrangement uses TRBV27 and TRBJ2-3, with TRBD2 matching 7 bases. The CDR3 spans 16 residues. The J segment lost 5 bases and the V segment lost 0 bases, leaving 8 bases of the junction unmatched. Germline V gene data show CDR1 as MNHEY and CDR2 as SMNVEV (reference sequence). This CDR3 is CASSLSAGELVDTQYF. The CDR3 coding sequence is TGTGCCAGCAGTTTATCGGCGGGAGAGCTTGTAGATACGCAGTATTTT.

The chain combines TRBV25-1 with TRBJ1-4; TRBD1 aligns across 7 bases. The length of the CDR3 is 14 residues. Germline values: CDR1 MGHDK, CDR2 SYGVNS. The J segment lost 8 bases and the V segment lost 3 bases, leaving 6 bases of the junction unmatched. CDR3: CASSDEGATEKLFF. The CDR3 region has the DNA TGTGCCAGCAGTGATGAGGGGGCCACCGAAAAACTGTTTTTT.

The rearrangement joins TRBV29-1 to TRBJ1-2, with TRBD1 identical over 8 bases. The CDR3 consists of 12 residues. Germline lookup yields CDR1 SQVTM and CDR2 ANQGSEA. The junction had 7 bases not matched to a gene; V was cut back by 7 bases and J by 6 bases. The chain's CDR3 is CSGHTGGDGYTF. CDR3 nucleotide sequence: TGCAGCGGCCACACAGGGGGAGATGGCTACACCTTC.

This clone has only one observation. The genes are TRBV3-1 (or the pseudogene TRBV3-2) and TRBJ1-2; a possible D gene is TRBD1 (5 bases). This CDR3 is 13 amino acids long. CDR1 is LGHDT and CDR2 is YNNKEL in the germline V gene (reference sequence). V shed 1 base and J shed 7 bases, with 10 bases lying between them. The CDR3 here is CASSQGRDGGYTF. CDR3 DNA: TGTGCCAGCAGCCAAGGAAGGGACGGTGGCTACACCTTC.

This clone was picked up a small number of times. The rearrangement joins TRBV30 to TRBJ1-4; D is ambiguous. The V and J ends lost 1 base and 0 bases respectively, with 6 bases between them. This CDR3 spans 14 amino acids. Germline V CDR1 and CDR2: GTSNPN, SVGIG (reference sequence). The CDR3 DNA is TGTGCCTGGAGTGGGGCTACAACTAATGAAAAACTGTTTTTT. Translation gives CAWSGATTNEKLFF.

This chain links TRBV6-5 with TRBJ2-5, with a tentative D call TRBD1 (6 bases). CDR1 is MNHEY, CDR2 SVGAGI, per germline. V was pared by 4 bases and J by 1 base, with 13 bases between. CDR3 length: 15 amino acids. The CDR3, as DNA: TGTGCCAGCAGTTTAATGACAGGTTTCCAAGAGACCCAGTACTTC. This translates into CASSLMTGFQETQYF.

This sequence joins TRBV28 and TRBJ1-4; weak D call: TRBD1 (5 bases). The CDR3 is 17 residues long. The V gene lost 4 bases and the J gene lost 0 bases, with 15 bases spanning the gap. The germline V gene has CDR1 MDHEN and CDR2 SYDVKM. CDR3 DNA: TGTGCCAGCAGTTCAGGTGCGGGGCTAACAACTAATGAAAAACTGTTTTTT. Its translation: CASSSGAGLTTNEKLFF. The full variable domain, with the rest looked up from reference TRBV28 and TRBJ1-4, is DVKVTQSSRYLVKRTGEKVFLECVQDMDHENMFWYRQDPGLGLRLIYFSYDVKMKEKGDIPEGYSVSREKKERFSLILESASTNQTSMYLCASSSGAGLTTNEKLFFGSGTQLSVL.

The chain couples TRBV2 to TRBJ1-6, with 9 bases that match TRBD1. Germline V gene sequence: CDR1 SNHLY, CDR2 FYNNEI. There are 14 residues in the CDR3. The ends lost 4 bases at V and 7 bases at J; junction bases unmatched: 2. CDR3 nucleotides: TGTGCCAGCAGTGCGGACAGGGGCAATTCACCCCTCCACTTT. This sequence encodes CASSADRGNSPLHF.

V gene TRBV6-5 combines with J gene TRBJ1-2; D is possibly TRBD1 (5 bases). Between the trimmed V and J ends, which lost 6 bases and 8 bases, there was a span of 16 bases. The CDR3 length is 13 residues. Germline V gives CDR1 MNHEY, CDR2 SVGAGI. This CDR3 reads CASSLKRDVGYTF. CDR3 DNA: TGTGCCAGCAGCCTCAAGAGGGACGTGGGCTACACCTTC.

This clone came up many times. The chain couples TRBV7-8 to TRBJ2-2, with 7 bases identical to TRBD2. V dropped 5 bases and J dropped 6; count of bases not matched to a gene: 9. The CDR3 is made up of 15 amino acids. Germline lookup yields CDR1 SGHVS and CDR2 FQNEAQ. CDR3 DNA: TGTGCCAGCAGCCGCACGGCGGGAGTTGCCGGGGAGCTGTTTTTT. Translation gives CASSRTAGVAGELFF.